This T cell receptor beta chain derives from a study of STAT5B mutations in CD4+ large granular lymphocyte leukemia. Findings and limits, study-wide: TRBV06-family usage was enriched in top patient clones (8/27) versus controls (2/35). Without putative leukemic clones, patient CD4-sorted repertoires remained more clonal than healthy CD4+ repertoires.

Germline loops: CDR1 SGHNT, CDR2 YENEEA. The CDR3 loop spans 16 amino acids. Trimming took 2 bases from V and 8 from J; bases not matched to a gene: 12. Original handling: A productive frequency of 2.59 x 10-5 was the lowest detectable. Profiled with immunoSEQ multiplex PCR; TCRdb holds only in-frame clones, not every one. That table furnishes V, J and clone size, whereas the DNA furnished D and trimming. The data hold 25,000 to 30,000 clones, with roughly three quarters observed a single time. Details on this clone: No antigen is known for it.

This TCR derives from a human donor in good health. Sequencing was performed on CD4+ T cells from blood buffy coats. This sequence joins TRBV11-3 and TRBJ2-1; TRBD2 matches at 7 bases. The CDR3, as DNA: TGTGCCAGCAGCTTAAGCGGACTAGTTGGGGTCGATGAGCAGTTCTTC. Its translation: CASSLSGLVGVDEQFF.